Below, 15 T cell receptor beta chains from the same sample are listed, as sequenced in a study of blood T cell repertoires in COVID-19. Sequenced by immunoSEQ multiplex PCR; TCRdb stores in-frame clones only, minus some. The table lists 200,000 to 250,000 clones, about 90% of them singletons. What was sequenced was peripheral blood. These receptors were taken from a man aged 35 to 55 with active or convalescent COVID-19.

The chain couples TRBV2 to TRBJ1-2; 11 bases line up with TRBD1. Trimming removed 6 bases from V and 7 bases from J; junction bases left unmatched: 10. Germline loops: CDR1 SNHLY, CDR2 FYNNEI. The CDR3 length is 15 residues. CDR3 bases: TGTGCCAGCAGAGCTCGGACAGGGGGCAGGAGTGGCTACACCTTC. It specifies CASRARTGGRSGYTF.

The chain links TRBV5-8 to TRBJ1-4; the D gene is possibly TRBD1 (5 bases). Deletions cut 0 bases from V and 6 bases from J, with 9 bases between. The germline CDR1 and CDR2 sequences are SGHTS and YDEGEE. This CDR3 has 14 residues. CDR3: CASSLGWGYEKLFF. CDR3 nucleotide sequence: TGTGCCAGCAGCTTGGGTTGGGGCTATGAAAAACTGTTTTTT.

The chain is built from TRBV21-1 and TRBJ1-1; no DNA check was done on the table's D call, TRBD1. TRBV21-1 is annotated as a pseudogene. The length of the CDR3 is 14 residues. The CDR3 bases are TGTGCCAGCAGCAAGCCTACAGCGAACACTGAAGCTTTCTTT. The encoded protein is CASSKPTANTEAFF.

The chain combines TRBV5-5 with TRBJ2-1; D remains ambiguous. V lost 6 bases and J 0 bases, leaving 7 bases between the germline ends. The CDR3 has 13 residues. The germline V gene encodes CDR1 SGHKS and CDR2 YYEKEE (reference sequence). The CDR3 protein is CASKQASYNEQFF. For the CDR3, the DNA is TGTGCCAGCAAGCAGGCCTCCTACAATGAGCAGTTCTTC.

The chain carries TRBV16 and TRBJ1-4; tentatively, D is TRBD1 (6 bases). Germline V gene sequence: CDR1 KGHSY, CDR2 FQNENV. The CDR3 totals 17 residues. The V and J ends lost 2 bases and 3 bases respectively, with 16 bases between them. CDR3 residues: CASSQVAKPGANEKLFF. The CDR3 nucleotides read TGTGCCAGCAGCCAAGTAGCGAAGCCAGGGGCTAATGAAAAACTGTTTTTT.

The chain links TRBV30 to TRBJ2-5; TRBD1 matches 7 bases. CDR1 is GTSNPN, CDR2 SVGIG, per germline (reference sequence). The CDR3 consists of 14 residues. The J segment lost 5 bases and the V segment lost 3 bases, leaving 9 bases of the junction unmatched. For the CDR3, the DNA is TGTGCCTGGAGATCGACAGGGCCGTGGGAGACCCAGTACTTC. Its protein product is CAWRSTGPWETQYF.

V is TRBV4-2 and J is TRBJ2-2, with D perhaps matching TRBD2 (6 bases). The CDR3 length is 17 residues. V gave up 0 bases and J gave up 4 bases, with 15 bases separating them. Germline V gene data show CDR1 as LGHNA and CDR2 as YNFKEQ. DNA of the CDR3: TGTGCCAGCAGCCAAGAGGGGGGACGGTTATTCACCGGGGAGCTGTTTTTT. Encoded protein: CASSQEGGRLFTGELFF.

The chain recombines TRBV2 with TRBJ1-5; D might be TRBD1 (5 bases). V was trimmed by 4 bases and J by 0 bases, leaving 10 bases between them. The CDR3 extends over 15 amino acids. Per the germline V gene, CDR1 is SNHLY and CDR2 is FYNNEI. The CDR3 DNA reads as TGTGCCAGCAGTGCCAGGGCTAATAGCAATCAGCCCCAGCATTTT. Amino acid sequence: CASSARANSNQPQHF.

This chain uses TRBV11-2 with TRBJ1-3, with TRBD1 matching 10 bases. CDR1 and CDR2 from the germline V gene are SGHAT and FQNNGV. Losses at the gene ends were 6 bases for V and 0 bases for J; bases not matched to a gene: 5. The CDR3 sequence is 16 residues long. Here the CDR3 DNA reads TGTGCCAGCAGTTGGACAGGGGGTAGCTCTGGAAACACCATATATTTT. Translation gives CASSWTGGSSGNTIYF.

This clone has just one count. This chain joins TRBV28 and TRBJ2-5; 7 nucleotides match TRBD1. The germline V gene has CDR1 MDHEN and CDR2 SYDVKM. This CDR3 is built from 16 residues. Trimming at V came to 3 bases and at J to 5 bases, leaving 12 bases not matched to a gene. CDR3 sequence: CASSLKGALFSETQYF. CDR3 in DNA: TGTGCCAGCAGTTTGAAGGGGGCGCTTTTCTCGGAGACCCAGTACTTC.

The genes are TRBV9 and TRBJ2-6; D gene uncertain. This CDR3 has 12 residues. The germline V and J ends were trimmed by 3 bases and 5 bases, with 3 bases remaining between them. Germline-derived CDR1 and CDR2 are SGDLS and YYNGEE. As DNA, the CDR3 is TGTGCCAGCAGCGCCAGGGCCAACGTCCTGACTTTC. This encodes CASSARANVLTF.

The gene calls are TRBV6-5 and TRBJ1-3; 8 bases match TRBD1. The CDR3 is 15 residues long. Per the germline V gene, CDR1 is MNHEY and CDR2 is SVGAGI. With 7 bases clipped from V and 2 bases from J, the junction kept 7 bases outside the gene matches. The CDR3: CASKRGQGAGNTIYF. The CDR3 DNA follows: TGTGCCAGCAAGCGAGGACAGGGAGCTGGAAACACCATATATTTT.

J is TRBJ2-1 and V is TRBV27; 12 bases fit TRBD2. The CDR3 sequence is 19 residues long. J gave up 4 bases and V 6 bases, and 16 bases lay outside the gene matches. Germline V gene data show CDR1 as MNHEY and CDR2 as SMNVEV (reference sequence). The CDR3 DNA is TGTGCCAGCAGCAGGACTAGCGGGGACCTGTGGGGGGCTTACAATGAGCAGTTCTTC. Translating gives CASSRTSGDLWGAYNEQFF.

The CDR3: CASSFITQGNSPLHF. The CDR3, as DNA: TGTGCCAGCAGCTTCATCACGCAGGGCAATTCACCCCTCCACTTT. The chain joins TRBV27 to TRBJ1-6, with D possibly TRBD1 on 5 matching bases. There are 15 residues in the CDR3. The germline CDR1 and CDR2 sequences are MNHEY and SMNVEV (reference sequence). V was clipped by 6 bases and J by 7 bases, with 16 bases between them.

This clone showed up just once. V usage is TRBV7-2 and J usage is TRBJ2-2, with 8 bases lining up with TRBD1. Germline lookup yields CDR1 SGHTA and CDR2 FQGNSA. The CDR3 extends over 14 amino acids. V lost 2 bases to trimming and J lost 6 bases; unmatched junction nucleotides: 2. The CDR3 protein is CASSLQGAAGELFF. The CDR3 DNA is TGTGCCAGCAGCTTACAGGGGGCGGCCGGGGAGCTGTTTTTT.